The clone carrying this TCR beta chain was detected ten times or more. The data were obtained in a study of T cells after yellow fever vaccination. Looked up from germline, CDR1 is KGHSH and CDR2 is LQKENI. The CDR3 contains 14 residues. V shed 1 base and J shed 0 bases, with 6 bases lying between them. TCRdb re-derived calls from the 5' RACE reads in MiXCR, one entry per CDR3 protein. The sample holds around 100,000 distinct CDR3 sequences, around 8.6% seen once. The chain joins TRBV18 to TRBJ2-5; D is undetermined. This receptor was taken from a man under 40 who received the YFV17D yellow fever vaccine. Here the sequenced sample was CD8+ T cells sorted from PBMCs, taken 45 days after the yellow fever booster vaccination. The CDR3 loop is CASSPLRNQETQYF. CDR3 bases: TGTGCCAGCTCACCACTACGGAACCAAGAGACCCAGTACTTC.